This TCR beta chain was recovered during a study of T cells in localized non-small cell lung cancer. As for this clone: Its cognate antigen is unknown.

This CDR3 is 12 amino acids long. CDR1 and CDR2 (germline): MNHNS, SASEGT. V was shortened by 7 bases and J by 7 bases, with 13 bases between the two germline ends. Notes on the study in general: There were a median 57 of the top 100 tumor clones appearing in adjacent lung.

This table comes from immunoSEQ multiplex PCR, and its TCRdb copy is limited to in-frame clones, with some not included. The table shows about 8,100 clones, with roughly 92% occurring only once. The sequence came from a woman aged 35 to 70 with stage I lung adenocarcinoma. This specimen was peripheral blood, taken before any cancer treatment. This chain connects TRBV6-1 to TRBJ1-1, with D possibly matching TRBD1 (5 bases). This CDR3 reads CASTRGPYEAFF. In DNA form, the CDR3 reads TGTGCCAGCACTAGGGGTCCCTATGAAGCTTTCTTT.